The 16 T cell receptor beta chains below all came from one sample that was sequenced in a study of immune evolution from preneoplasia to lung adenocarcinoma. The method was immunoSEQ multiplex PCR; TCRdb's version includes in-frame clones alone and lacks a portion of them. The table shows approximately 10,000 clones, with 88% occurring only once. The sample consisted of FFPE invasive lung adenocarcinoma tissue. Source of these receptors: a person between 70 and 80 years old with invasive lung adenocarcinoma. Some clones in this sample may be carry-over from other donors' samples.

This chain links TRBV2 with TRBJ2-1, with a tentative D call TRBD1 (6 bases). The CDR3 contains 13 residues. Germline CDR1 SNHLY, CDR2 FYNNEI. The V end lost 6 bases, the J end lost 7 bases, and 13 bases lay between the germline ends. Written as DNA, the CDR3 is TGTGCCAGCAGACAGGGAGTGGGTAATGAGCAGTTCTTC. This gives the protein CASRQGVGNEQFF. The full variable domain, completed using reference TRBV2 and TRBJ2-1, is EPEVTQTPSHQVTQMGQEVILRCVPISNHLYFYWYRQILGQKVEFLVSFYNNEISEKSEIFDDQFSVERPDGSNFTLKIRSTKLEDSAMYFCASRQGVGNEQFFGPGTRLTVL.

This clone was found once. The gene calls are TRBV19 and TRBJ1-2, with 8 bases lining up with TRBD1. The ends lost 4 bases at V and 8 bases at J; junction bases unmatched: 6. There are 13 residues in the CDR3. Per germline, CDR1 LNHDA and CDR2 SQIVND (reference sequence). The CDR3 is CASSRGQVSGYTF. The CDR3 region has the DNA TGTGCCAGTAGTAGGGGACAGGTCTCGGGCTACACCTTC.

The table lists this clone with a few counts. The V and J genes are TRBV5-1 and TRBJ1-2, with no clear D. The CDR3 loop spans 13 amino acids. CDR1 and CDR2 (germline): SGHRS, YFSETQ. Trimming took 0 bases from V and 4 from J, leaving 7 bases between them. In DNA form, the CDR3 reads TGCGCCAGCAGCTTGGGGGATGGCTATGGCTACACCTTC. It specifies CASSLGDGYGYTF.

V usage is TRBV30 and J usage is TRBJ1-1; D is unclear. CDR1 is GTSNPN, CDR2 SVGIG, per germline (reference sequence). Trimming removed 4 bases from V and 6 bases from J, with 12 bases in between. This CDR3 region has 12 residues. The CDR3 here is CAWTVAAAEAFF. The CDR3 DNA reads TGTGCCTGGACTGTGGCCGCGGCTGAAGCTTTCTTT.

The rearrangement links TRBV27 to TRBJ1-1; D is uncertain. Germline-derived CDR1 and CDR2 are MNHEY and SMNVEV (reference sequence). The V end lost 4 bases, the J end lost 1 base, and 10 bases lay between the germline ends. The CDR3 is made up of 14 amino acids. The CDR3 is CASSWVGPNTEAFF. The CDR3 region has the DNA TGTGCCAGCAGTTGGGTAGGACCGAACACTGAAGCTTTCTTT.

This clone has a single count. CDR3 sequence reads: CASSSRERERFSYEQYF. Here the CDR3 DNA reads TGTGCCAGCAGCTCCCGTGAACGGGAGCGGTTTTCCTACGAGCAGTACTTC. The chain carries TRBV13 and TRBJ2-7; TRBD2 might be the D (6 bases). The length of the CDR3 is 17 residues. The V end was cut by 4 bases, the J end by 1 base, with 20 bases between. CDR1 and CDR2 (germline): PRHDT, FYEKMQ (reference sequence).

The chain recombines TRBV7-8 with TRBJ2-5; 9 bases line up with TRBD2. The J segment lost 3 bases and the V segment lost 2 bases, leaving 4 bases of the junction unmatched. This CDR3 is 15 amino acids long. Germline CDR1 reads SGHVS; CDR2 reads FQNEAQ. The CDR3 DNA reads TGTGCCAGCAGCTTATTAGGCGGGAGGGAAGAGACCCAGTACTTC. Amino acids: CASSLLGGREETQYF.

The chain recombines TRBV2 with TRBJ2-3; the D gene is possibly TRBD2 (6 bases). The CDR3 extends over 14 amino acids. V was trimmed by 4 bases and J by 5 bases, leaving 13 bases between them. Germline loops: CDR1 SNHLY, CDR2 FYNNEI. The DNA of the CDR3 is TGTGCCAGCAGTGTGGAGGGAGGTGTAGATACGCAGTATTTT. This gives the protein CASSVEGGVDTQYF.

This rearrangement joins TRBV2 to TRBJ2-2; 8 bases line up with TRBD1. The CDR3 totals 16 residues. Germline V gene data show CDR1 as SNHLY and CDR2 as FYNNEI. V lost 10 bases to trimming and J lost 4 bases; unmatched junction nucleotides: 14. The CDR3 loop is CATERGGQGGTGELFF. As DNA, the CDR3 is TGTGCCACAGAAAGGGGAGGACAGGGCGGCACCGGGGAGCTGTTTTTT.

V is TRBV2 and J is TRBJ2-1; 10 bases match TRBD2. The CDR3 is 14 amino acids. Germline V CDR1 and CDR2: SNHLY, FYNNEI. Trimming removed 5 bases from V and 5 bases from J; junction bases left unmatched: 3. CDR3 nucleotide sequence: TGTGCCAGCAGTAGGACTAGCGGAGACAATGAGCAGTTCTTC. Protein sequence: CASSRTSGDNEQFF.

This chain links TRBV30 with TRBJ2-7; 7 bases fit TRBD1. The CDR3 length is 12 residues. Unmatched junction bases numbered 11, after V lost 3 bases and J lost 12 bases. Germline V gives CDR1 GTSNPN, CDR2 SVGIG (reference sequence). CDR3 nucleotides: TGTGCCTGGAGCAGACAGGGATCCCCTTGGTACTTC. It specifies CAWSRQGSPWYF.

V usage is TRBV5-6 and J usage is TRBJ2-7, with D uncertain. The germline V and J ends were trimmed by 4 bases and 2 bases, with 13 bases remaining between them. Germline V gene sequence: CDR1 SGHDT, CDR2 YYEEEE. The CDR3 covers 14 residues. The chain's CDR3 is CASSRPGYPYEQYF. DNA of the CDR3: TGTGCCAGCAGCCGGCCGGGCTACCCCTACGAGCAGTACTTC.

This chain connects TRBV2 to TRBJ2-1; D might be TRBD2 (5 bases). Trimming cost V 2 bases and J 7 bases, with 15 bases left between them. This CDR3 region has 15 residues. Germline V gives CDR1 SNHLY, CDR2 FYNNEI. The CDR3 sequence: CASSETRGKRNEQFF. CDR3 nucleotide sequence: TGTGCCAGCAGTGAAACCCGGGGAAAGAGGAATGAGCAGTTCTTC.

The DNA of the CDR3 is TGTGCCAGCAGTACCGGACTGAACACTGAAGCTTTCTTT. It is translated as CASSTGLNTEAFF. V usage is TRBV27 and J usage is TRBJ1-1; D is unresolved. The CDR3 totals 13 residues. Between the trimmed V and J ends, which lost 5 bases and 0 bases, there was a span of 7 bases. Germline V gene sequence: CDR1 MNHEY, CDR2 SMNVEV (reference sequence).

This clone was picked up one time. V and J are TRBV2 and TRBJ1-5, with D possibly TRBD1 on 5 matching bases. Trimming cost V 7 bases and J 3 bases, with 10 bases left between them. Germline loops: CDR1 SNHLY, CDR2 FYNNEI. The CDR3 consists of 13 residues. For the CDR3, the DNA is TGTGCCAGCACGAGAGGGACCAATCAGCCCCAGCATTTT. Translation gives CASTRGTNQPQHF.

This clone was found once. This chain joins TRBV6-4 and TRBJ2-1, with 11 bases identical to TRBD2. Germline V gene lookup returns CDR1 MRHNA and CDR2 SNTAGT. CDR3 length: 15 residues. V shed 3 bases and J 6 bases; nucleotides not matched to a gene: 4. CDR3 loop: CASSEALAGGNEQFF. The CDR3 DNA sequence: TGTGCCAGCAGTGAAGCCCTAGCGGGAGGCAATGAGCAGTTCTTC.